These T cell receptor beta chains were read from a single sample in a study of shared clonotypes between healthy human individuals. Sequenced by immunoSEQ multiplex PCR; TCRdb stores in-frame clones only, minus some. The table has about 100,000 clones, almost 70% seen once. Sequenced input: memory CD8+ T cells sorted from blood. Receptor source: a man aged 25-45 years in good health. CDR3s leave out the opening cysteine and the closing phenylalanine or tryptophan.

CDR3: ATSRGSGGNNEQF
V: TRBV15

CDR3: ASLRREPYEQY
V: TRBV6-5

CDR3: ASSAAGGTDTQY
V: TRBV5-4

CDR3: SVLPGNTEAF
V: TRBV29-1

CDR3: ASSSYWQSDQPQH
V: TRBV28

CDR3: ASTLGQTGNTIY
V: TRBV2

CDR3: ASSPQTDTQY
V: TRBV18

CDR3: ASSPSNTEAF
V: TRBV4-1

CDR3: ARSERGGPSYNEQF
V: TRBV7-5

CDR3: ASSPSTEAF
V: TRBV7-8

CDR3: ASSLGPRIPYEQY
V: TRBV7-8

CDR3: ASSPGTGEGKPQH
V: TRBV6-5

CDR3: ASSHGQTDTQY
V: TRBV4-1

CDR3: ASSLDIPRYSYEQY
V: TRBV11-2

CDR3: ASSFSGENNEQF
V: TRBV28

CDR3: ASSVAAGNEQF
V: TRBV9

CDR3: ASSRDHSYEQY
V: TRBV6-1

CDR3: ASSPGASGLAGSAETQY
V: TRBV7-7

CDR3: ASSPRYGAPGQTNTGELF
V: TRBV19

CDR3: ASSFQGAANEKLF
V: TRBV5-6

CDR3: ASSQDGSLGLFSDTQY
V: TRBV4-1

CDR3: ASSQDVVGQSYGYT
V: TRBV4-2

CDR3: ASSLRGGPNTGELF
V: TRBV27

CDR3: AWSVNHEQY
V: TRBV30

CDR3: ASSITRGGRQGSSSYGYT
V: TRBV19

CDR3: ASSQDGTSGQPYNEQF
V: TRBV4-2

CDR3: ASSPTPGAPETQY
V: TRBV4-1

CDR3: ASNKRVGGRANNEQF
V: TRBV7-8

CDR3: ASSSLSYEQY
V: TRBV28

CDR3: ASSLVGGTDTQY
V: TRBV7-9

CDR3: ASSEAYEQY
V: TRBV6-5

CDR3: ASSEAGTYGEKLF
V: TRBV2

CDR3: ASSVEASGSYEQY
V: TRBV9

CDR3: ASSFWRVRTYEQY
V: TRBV5-6

CDR3: AWTRDQETQY
V: TRBV30

CDR3: AVARASYEQY
V: TRBV28

CDR3: ASSYSAGGADTQY
V: TRBV6-5

CDR3: AISDADRLQPQH
V: TRBV10-3

CDR3: SADRAADEQF
V: TRBV29-1

CDR3: ASSSSSSHRVDHGYT
V: TRBV5-5

CDR3: ASSFTFGQSYGYT
V: TRBV5-1

CDR3: SVARQNYEQY
V: TRBV29-1

CDR3: ASSYSTVAGFYEQY
V: TRBV6-5

CDR3: ATGGTSYEQY
V: TRBV28

CDR3: ASSASDAGSGANVLT
V: TRBV6-4

CDR3: ASSRVGGYEQY
V: TRBV27

CDR3: ASSLAGELF
V: TRBV6-5

CDR3: ASSIARFGAGELF
V: TRBV19

CDR3: ASSPDRPNEKLF
V: TRBV28

CDR3: ASSEPGQGHNEQF
V: TRBV25-1

CDR3: ASSSNRVGGYTGELF
V: TRBV11-2

CDR3: SVGGQGNYEQY
V: TRBV29-1

CDR3: ASSSSSSGAYNEQF
V: TRBV7-2

CDR3: ASSLYPETGNEQF
V: TRBV11-2

CDR3: ASSLGSYGNRSSYEQY
V: TRBV5-1

CDR3: ASSLFGTGVGNQPQH
V: TRBV19

CDR3: ASSEYGDLNTEAF
V: TRBV25-1

CDR3: ASSPTGAGYEQY
V: TRBV6-5